This T cell receptor beta chain was sequenced in a study of Graves' ophthalmopathy and Graves' hyperthyroidism. Overall study results and limits: Most clonotypes expanded in thyroid above 0.001 frequency were present in blood too. With a specificity of about 73% and a sensitivity of approximately 68%, the model predicted ophthalmopathy progression.

Amplified material comprised TCR beta CDR3 regions derived from RNA transcripts. Second-round multiplex PCR came after a first-round RT-PCR that employed HTBI primers. TCRdb redid the calling of the multiplex PCR reads with MiXCR, one entry per CDR3 protein. Of a few hundred thousand distinct CDR3 sequences in the sample, roughly a sixth are singletons; the top ten hold 2.4%. By definition, stable hyperthyroidism involved no ophthalmopathy within 18 months of follow-up. Hyperthyroidism was new, under 2 months, in patients aged 18 to 65. With regard to this clonotype: No antigen is known for it.

Trimming at V came to 6 bases and at J to 5 bases, leaving 22 bases not matched to a gene. CDR1 and CDR2 (germline): SGHAT, FQNNGV. The length of the CDR3 is 19 residues. Sequencing was performed on peripheral blood. The V call is TRBV11-2, the J call TRBJ2-5; 9 bases map to TRBD1. This TCR derives from an adult woman with stable Graves' hyperthyroidism. In DNA form, the CDR3 reads TGTGCCAGCAGTTCGCCCGGGACAGGGACCATTCGGGGGAGCGAGACCCAGTACTTC. Protein: CASSSPGTGTIRGSETQYF.